This passage covers 10 T cell receptor beta chains from one sample sequenced in a study of T cell responses to AZD1222 COVID-19 vaccine. Data came from immunoSEQ multiplex PCR; TCRdb stores just in-frame clones and leaves some out. Here the sample spans 45,000 to 55,000 clones, roughly three quarters being singletons. The specimen comprised peripheral blood, sampled on day 0 of MenACWY control vaccination. The receptor set was obtained from an adult in good health.

The rearrangement joins TRBV5-6 to TRBJ2-1; D possibly corresponds to TRBD1 (6 bases). Trimming pared 4 bases from V and 0 bases from J, leaving 11 bases between. CDR3 size: 15 residues. From germline, CDR1 is SGHDT and CDR2 YYEEEE. CDR3: CASSKTGSSYNEQFF. In DNA form, the CDR3 reads TGTGCCAGCAGCAAAACAGGGAGCTCCTACAATGAGCAGTTCTTC. The full variable domain, completed using reference TRBV5-6 and TRBJ2-1, is DAGVTQSPTHLIKTRGQQVTLRCSPKSGHDTVSWYQQALGQGPQFIFQYYEEEERQRGNFPDRFSGHQFPNYSSELNVNALLLGDSALYLCASSKTGSSYNEQFFGPGTRLTVL.

V and J are TRBV9 and TRBJ2-1, with unresolved D. There are 10 residues in the CDR3. Germline CDR1 SGDLS, CDR2 YYNGEE. V was shortened by 0 bases and J by 15 bases, with 7 bases between the two germline ends. CDR3 amino acids: CASSVVGRFF. The DNA for the CDR3 is TGTGCCAGCAGCGTAGTCGGAAGGTTCTTC.

This clone was counted between two and nine times. The V gene is TRBV15, the J gene TRBJ2-7; 12 bases are shared with TRBD2. Trimming at V came to 6 bases and at J to 3 bases, leaving 3 bases not matched to a gene. The CDR3 length is 14 residues. CDR1 is LNHNV, CDR2 YYDKDF, per germline (reference sequence). This chain's CDR3 is CATSPTSGSYEQYF. In DNA, the CDR3 is TGTGCCACCAGTCCGACTAGCGGGAGCTACGAGCAGTACTTC.

The chain joins TRBV29-1 to TRBJ1-1, with D unclear. Trimming pared 3 bases from V and 9 bases from J, leaving 11 bases between. Per germline, CDR1 SQVTM and CDR2 ANQGSEA. The CDR3 contains 11 residues. CDR3 amino acids: CSVEAAAKAFF. The CDR3 nucleotides read TGCAGCGTTGAGGCGGCGGCGAAAGCTTTCTTT.

The CDR3 coding sequence is TGTGCCAGCAGTTACTTAAACACCATATATTTT. Its translation is CASSYLNTIYF. The chain combines TRBV6-2 or TRBV6-3 with TRBJ1-3; D is undetermined. This CDR3 is 11 amino acids long. V lost 1 base and J 6 bases, leaving 1 base between the germline ends. Germline lookup yields CDR1 MNHEY and CDR2 SVGEGT.

For the CDR3, the DNA is TGTGCCAGCAGCCCGTCCCAGACCCAGTACTTC. This encodes CASSPSQTQYF. The rearrangement joins TRBV28 to TRBJ2-5; the D is unclear. This CDR3 has 11 amino acids. Germline V lookup: CDR1 MDHEN, CDR2 SYDVKM. Trimming stripped 6 bases from V and 6 bases from J, with 8 bases between.

This clone was counted once. This chain connects TRBV30 to TRBJ2-7; tentative D call: TRBD1 (6 bases). The germline CDR1 and CDR2 sequences are GTSNPN and SVGIG (reference sequence). The germline V and J ends were trimmed by 4 bases and 5 bases, with 21 bases remaining between them. The CDR3 has 15 amino acids. This CDR3 is CAWTQGGGGPHEQYV. The DNA of the CDR3 is TGTGCCTGGACCCAAGGGGGTGGGGGCCCCCACGAGCAGTACGTC.

This chain connects TRBV9 to TRBJ1-1; D is possibly TRBD1 (6 bases). With 3 bases removed from V and 6 bases from J, the gap between germline ends came to 21 bases. This CDR3 has 16 residues. Germline lookup yields CDR1 SGDLS and CDR2 YYNGEE. CDR3 DNA: TGTGCCAGCAGCGCCGAGGGGGGTGGTCCCCGGGCTGAAGCTTTCTTT. Protein product: CASSAEGGGPRAEAFF.

This clone was found once. The chain joins TRBV25-1 to TRBJ2-1; D is perhaps TRBD2 (5 bases). Germline V CDR1 and CDR2: MGHDK, SYGVNS. The CDR3 runs to 15 residues. Trimming pared 3 bases from V and 9 bases from J, leaving 18 bases between. The DNA of the CDR3 is TGTGCCAGCAGTGATTTGGTAGCACTAGGAATTGAGCAGTTCTTC. Protein product: CASSDLVALGIEQFF. The full variable domain, in which reference TRBV25-1 and TRBJ2-1 provide the parts outside the CDR3, is EADIYQTPRYLVIGTGKKITLECSQTMGHDKMYWYQQDPGMELHLIHYSYGVNSTEKGDLSSESTVSRIRTEHFPLTLESARPSHTSQYLCASSDLVALGIEQFFGPGTRLTVL.

This chain links TRBV28 with TRBJ1-3; 7 positions agree with TRBD1. CDR1 and CDR2 (germline): MDHEN, SYDVKM. The junction had 4 bases not matched to a gene; V was cut back by 6 bases and J by 2 bases. The CDR3 is made up of 14 amino acids. CDR3 sequence reads: CASSLGQTGNTIYF. In DNA form, the CDR3 reads TGTGCCAGCAGCCTGGGACAGACTGGAAACACCATATATTTT.